Listed here is a single TCR beta chain. The record originates from a study of CD8+ T cells in alopecia areata. Stated treatment: oral pan-JAK inhibitor, 5-10 mg twice daily. RNA extraction and reverse transcription yielded cDNA as sequencing template. The method was immunoSEQ multiplex PCR; TCRdb's version includes in-frame clones alone and lacks a portion of them. The table lists 120,000 to 150,000 clones, roughly 82% of them singletons. The CDR3 sequence is 15 residues long. Germline values: CDR1 SGHTA, CDR2 FQGNSA. V lost 4 bases to trimming and J lost 0 bases, with 12 bases between them. The sample consisted of CD8+ T cells sorted from blood, taken at week 4, from a patient treated with tofacitinib. The clonotype originates from a human donor with alopecia areata. The rearrangement joins TRBV7-2 to TRBJ2-5; D unresolved. CDR3 region: CASSSETTNQETQYF. The CDR3 region has the DNA TGTGCCAGCAGCTCCGAAACGACGAACCAAGAGACCCAGTACTTC.